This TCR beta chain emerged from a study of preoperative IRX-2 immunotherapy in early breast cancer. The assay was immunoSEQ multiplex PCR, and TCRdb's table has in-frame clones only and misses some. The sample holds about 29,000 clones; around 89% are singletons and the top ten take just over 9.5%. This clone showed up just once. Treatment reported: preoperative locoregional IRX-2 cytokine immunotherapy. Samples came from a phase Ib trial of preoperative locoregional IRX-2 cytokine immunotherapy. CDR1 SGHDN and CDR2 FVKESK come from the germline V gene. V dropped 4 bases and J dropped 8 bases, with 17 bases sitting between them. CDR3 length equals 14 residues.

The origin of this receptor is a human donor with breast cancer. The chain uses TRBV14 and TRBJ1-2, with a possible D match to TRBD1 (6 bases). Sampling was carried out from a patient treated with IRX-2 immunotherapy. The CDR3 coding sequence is TGTGCCAGCAGCCCCTCCGCGGGGGCTGGGGGCTACACCTTC. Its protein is CASSPSAGAGGYTF.